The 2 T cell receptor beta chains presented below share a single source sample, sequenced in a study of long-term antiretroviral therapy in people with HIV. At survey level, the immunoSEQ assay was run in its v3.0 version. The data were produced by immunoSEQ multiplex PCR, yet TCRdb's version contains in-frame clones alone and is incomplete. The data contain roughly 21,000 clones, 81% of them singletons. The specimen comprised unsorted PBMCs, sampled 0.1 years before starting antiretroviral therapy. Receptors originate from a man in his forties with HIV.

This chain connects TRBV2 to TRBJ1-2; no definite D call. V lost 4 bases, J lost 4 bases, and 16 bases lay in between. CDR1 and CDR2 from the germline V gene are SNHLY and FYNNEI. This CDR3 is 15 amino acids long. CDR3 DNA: TGTGCCAGCAGTGCCCACACCCGGACCGGCTATGGCTACACCTTC. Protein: CASSAHTRTGYGYTF. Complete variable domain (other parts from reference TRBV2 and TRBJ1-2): EPEVTQTPSHQVTQMGQEVILRCVPISNHLYFYWYRQILGQKVEFLVSFYNNEISEKSEIFDDQFSVERPDGSNFTLKIRSTKLEDSAMYFCASSAHTRTGYGYTFGSGTRLTVV.

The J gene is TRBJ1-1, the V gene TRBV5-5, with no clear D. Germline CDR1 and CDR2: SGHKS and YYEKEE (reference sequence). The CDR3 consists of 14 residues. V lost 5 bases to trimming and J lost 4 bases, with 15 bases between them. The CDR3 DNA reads TGTGCCAGCAGTTTCCTGGGATGGAGCACTGAAGCTTTCTTT. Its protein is CASSFLGWSTEAFF. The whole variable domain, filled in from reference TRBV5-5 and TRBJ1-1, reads DAGVTQSPTHLIKTRGQQVTLRCSPISGHKSVSWYQQVLGQGPQFIFQYYEKEERGRGNFPDRFSARQFPNYSSELNVNALLLGDSALYLCASSFLGWSTEAFFGQGTRLTVV.